This TCR beta chain was identified during a study of identical twins. Whole-study findings and limits: For out-of-frame alpha sequences shared by twins, low generation probability was in excess. Memory repertoires showed no such pattern, whereas abundant cord blood beta clonotypes carried fewer insertions. Models underestimated out-of-frame TCR alpha sharing in monozygotic twins.

This clonotype was recorded many times. The antigen remains unidentified. A universal primer binding site was introduced by template switching. The final cDNA contained unique molecular identifiers. In TCRdb, the 5' RACE reads were re-called with MiXCR into one record per CDR3 protein. The sample contains around 670,000 distinct CDR3 sequences, around 6% of which appear only once. Per the germline V gene, CDR1 is KGHDR and CDR2 is SFDVKD. The CDR3 spans 16 residues. With 2 bases clipped from V and 5 bases from J, the junction kept 7 bases outside the gene matches. The source material was naive T cells sorted from blood. The rearrangement uses TRBV24-1 and TRBJ2-1; 8 bases are shared with TRBD1. This TCR was recovered from a man between 18 and 35 years old in good health. The CDR3, as DNA: TGTGCCACCAGTGATTCAACCGGACAGGGCAACAATGAGCAGTTCTTC. It codes for CATSDSTGQGNNEQFF.